These 18 T cell receptor beta chains were sequenced from one sample in a study of technical replicates of blood from four donors. TCRdb keeps only in-frame clones here, not all; method: immunoSEQ multiplex PCR. The table lists fewer than 90,000 clones, 93% of them singletons, with 0.2% to 0.25% in the top ten. Material: T cells isolated from PBMCs. These receptors originate from a human donor in good health.

This sequence joins TRBV6-1 and TRBJ2-2, with TRBD2 as a possible D gene (5 bases). The V gene lost 6 bases and the J gene lost 3 bases, with 14 bases spanning the gap. There are 15 residues in the CDR3. CDR1 is MNHNS, CDR2 SASEGT, per germline. The CDR3 sequence is CASRGLFGDTGELFF. Here the CDR3 DNA reads TGTGCCAGCAGAGGACTGTTTGGAGACACCGGGGAGCTGTTTTTT.

V and J are TRBV4-2 and TRBJ2-1, with D perhaps matching TRBD1 (5 bases). Deletions cut 4 bases from V and 5 bases from J, with 18 bases between. The CDR3 totals 16 residues. CDR1 is LGHNA, CDR2 YNFKEQ, per germline. Here the CDR3 reads CASSPRASPPNNEQFF. The CDR3 DNA is TGTGCCAGCAGCCCCAGGGCCAGCCCCCCGAACAATGAGCAGTTCTTC.

J is TRBJ2-2 and V is TRBV9; TRBD1 matches 7 bases. CDR3 length: 18 residues. Germline V gene sequence: CDR1 SGDLS, CDR2 YYNGEE. J was trimmed by 0 bases and V by 3 bases; bases with no gene match: 11. In nucleotides, the CDR3 is TGTGCCAGCAGCGACCACCGGGACAGCCCTTCGAACACCGGGGAGCTGTTTTTT. Translating gives CASSDHRDSPSNTGELFF.

This clone was observed once. The chain links TRBV20-1 to TRBJ1-1; D not certain. Trimming shortened V by 0 bases and J by 9 bases, and 2 bases separated the two germline ends. CDR1 is DFQATT and CDR2 is SNEGSKA in the germline V gene (reference sequence). The CDR3 loop spans 9 amino acids. The CDR3 DNA reads TGCAGTGCTAGAGATAAAGCTTTCTTT. This sequence encodes CSARDKAFF.

The chain couples TRBV29-1 to TRBJ2-3; D might be TRBD1 (6 bases). There are 15 residues in the CDR3. Trimming left V 0 bases short and J 1 base short, with 11 bases between. Germline values: CDR1 SQVTM, CDR2 ANQGSEA. The CDR3, as DNA: TGCAGCGTTGAAGATGTGGGGGCCGGCACAGATACGCAGTATTTT. Protein sequence: CSVEDVGAGTDTQYF.

V usage is TRBV5-4 and J usage is TRBJ1-6, with D maybe TRBD1 (6 bases). Germline values: CDR1 SGHNT, CDR2 YYREEE (reference sequence). V was clipped by 4 bases and J by 10 bases, with 12 bases between them. This CDR3 is 13 amino acids long. The CDR3 region is CASSKTGPSPLHF. The CDR3 bases are TGTGCCAGCAGCAAAACAGGGCCATCACCCCTCCACTTT. Looking up the rest from reference TRBV5-4 and TRBJ1-6 gives the full variable domain: ETGVTQSPTHLIKTRGQQVTLRCSSQSGHNTVSWYQQALGQGPQFIFQYYREEENGRGNFPPRFSGLQFPNYSSELNVNALELDDSALYLCASSKTGPSPLHFGNGTRLTVT.

The chain recombines TRBV5-6 with TRBJ1-2; possibly TRBD1 for D (5 bases). CDR1 and CDR2 (germline): SGHDT, YYEEEE. The V end was cut by 1 base, the J end by 6 bases, with 13 bases between. This CDR3 comprises 14 residues. CDR3 coding DNA: TGTGCCAGCAGCTTGCACCAGGGTGGCGATGGCTACACCTTC. Its protein is CASSLHQGGDGYTF. The whole variable domain, filled in from reference TRBV5-6 and TRBJ1-2, reads DAGVTQSPTHLIKTRGQQVTLRCSPKSGHDTVSWYQQALGQGPQFIFQYYEEEERQRGNFPDRFSGHQFPNYSSELNVNALLLGDSALYLCASSLHQGGDGYTFGSGTRLTVV.

This clone was recorded once. This sequence joins TRBV9 and TRBJ2-7; a possible D gene is TRBD1 (5 bases). The CDR3 has 13 residues. Trimming took 5 bases from V and 2 from J, leaving 11 bases between them. In germline, CDR1 is SGDLS, CDR2 YYNGEE. The CDR3 region has the DNA TGTGCCAGCAGTACAGGCACAACCTACGAGCAGTACTTC. This sequence encodes CASSTGTTYEQYF.

The chain carries TRBV4-1 and TRBJ2-7; 7 bases line up with TRBD2. Germline assignment: CDR1 MGHRA and CDR2 YSYEKL. The J segment lost 3 bases and the V segment lost 1 base, leaving 9 bases of the junction unmatched. CDR3 length: 16 residues. The CDR3 spells CASSQGRGTKDYEQYF. DNA for the CDR3: TGCGCCAGCAGCCAAGGTCGCGGGACTAAGGACTACGAGCAGTACTTC.

The chain carries TRBV4-2 and TRBJ1-6, with D uncertain. Trimming took off 1 base at V and 5 bases at J, with 12 bases between the two ends. The germline V gene has CDR1 LGHNA and CDR2 YNFKEQ. This CDR3 is built from 16 residues. This CDR3 reads CASSQVQRVNNSPLHF. The CDR3 coding sequence is TGTGCCAGCAGCCAAGTTCAACGGGTAAATAATTCACCCCTCCACTTT.

The rearrangement joins TRBV30 to TRBJ1-4; no firm D call. CDR1 is GTSNPN and CDR2 is SVGIG in the germline V gene (reference sequence). Trimming pared 7 bases from V and 6 bases from J, leaving 12 bases between. CDR3 size: 12 residues. In DNA, the CDR3 is TGTGCCTCGGGATTAAGGCATGAAAAACTGTTTTTT. It translates to CASGLRHEKLFF.

This clone was counted once. The rearrangement links TRBV4-1 to TRBJ1-5; D not resolved. The CDR3 runs to 16 residues. CDR1 MGHRA and CDR2 YSYEKL come from the germline V gene. V lost 0 bases and J 4 bases, leaving 13 bases between the germline ends. CDR3 nucleotides: TGCGCCAGCAGCCAAGACGGCGGGGTCAGAAATCAGCCCCAGCATTTT. Protein sequence: CASSQDGGVRNQPQHF.

The rearrangement links TRBV11-3 to TRBJ2-1; 8 nucleotides line up with TRBD2. With V trimmed by 4 bases and J by 3 bases, 11 bases remained unmatched. Germline values: CDR1 SGHNT, CDR2 YENEEA. This CDR3 spans 17 amino acids. In DNA form, the CDR3 reads TGTGCCAGCAGCTCTCGTTCCGGGGGGGCGCACTACAATGAGCAGTTCTTC. Its translation: CASSSRSGGAHYNEQFF.

The chain has TRBV6-6 and TRBJ1-1; the D gene is possibly TRBD1 (5 bases). The germline V gene encodes CDR1 MNHNY and CDR2 SVGAGI (reference sequence). Deletions cut 7 bases from V and 1 base from J, with 10 bases between. The CDR3 is 13 residues long. The chain's CDR3 is CASIDRPNTEAFF. The CDR3 DNA is TGTGCCAGCATCGACAGACCGAACACTGAAGCTTTCTTT.

The chain couples TRBV27 to TRBJ2-3; 7 nucleotides align to TRBD1. Unmatched junction bases numbered 17, after V lost 8 bases and J lost 0 bases. Per germline, CDR1 MNHEY and CDR2 SMNVEV (reference sequence). CDR3 length equals 18 residues. CDR3 coding DNA: TGTGCCAGCCGACGAAAGGGGACAGCTGAGTCTAGCACAGATACGCAGTATTTT. It translates to CASRRKGTAESSTDTQYF.

The rearrangement joins TRBV2 to TRBJ1-4; tentative D call: TRBD1 (6 bases). V was clipped by 3 bases and J by 7 bases, with 15 bases between them. The CDR3 loop spans 15 amino acids. Germline assignment: CDR1 SNHLY and CDR2 FYNNEI. CDR3 sequence (DNA): TGTGCCAGCAGTGATTTAGGACAGCCAGTTGAAAAACTGTTTTTT. This gives the protein CASSDLGQPVEKLFF.

The chain has TRBV19 and TRBJ2-6; 7 bases agree with TRBD1. Germline V gene data show CDR1 as LNHDA and CDR2 as SQIVND (reference sequence). V shed 4 bases and J 4 bases; nucleotides not matched to a gene: 4. This CDR3 has 15 amino acids. In DNA, the CDR3 is TGTGCCAGTAGTACCGGACAGGCAGGGGCCAACGTCCTGACTTTC. This sequence encodes CASSTGQAGANVLTF.

This chain uses TRBV2 with TRBJ2-7; the match to TRBD1 covers 8 bases. V trimming: 7 bases; J trimming: 2 bases; junction bases outside the gene matches: 13. Germline V gene sequence: CDR1 SNHLY, CDR2 FYNNEI. The CDR3 contains 16 residues. CDR3 DNA sequence: TGTGCCAGCAACCCTGGACGAGACAGGGGCCCCTACGAGCAGTACTTC. Translation: CASNPGRDRGPYEQYF.